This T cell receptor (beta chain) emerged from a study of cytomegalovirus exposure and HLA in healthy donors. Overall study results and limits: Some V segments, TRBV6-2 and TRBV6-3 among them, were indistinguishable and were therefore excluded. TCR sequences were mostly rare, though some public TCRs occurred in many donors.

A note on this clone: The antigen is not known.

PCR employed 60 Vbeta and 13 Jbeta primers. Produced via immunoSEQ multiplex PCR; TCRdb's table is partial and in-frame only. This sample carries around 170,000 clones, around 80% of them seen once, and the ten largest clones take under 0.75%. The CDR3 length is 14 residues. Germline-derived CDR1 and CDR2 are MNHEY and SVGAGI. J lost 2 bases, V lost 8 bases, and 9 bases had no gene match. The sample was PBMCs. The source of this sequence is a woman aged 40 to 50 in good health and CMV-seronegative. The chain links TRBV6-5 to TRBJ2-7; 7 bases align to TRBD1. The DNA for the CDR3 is TGTGCCAGCGGCTCCGGGACAGTGCCCTACGAGCAGTACTTC. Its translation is CASGSGTVPYEQYF.